A single sample is the source of the 26 T cell receptor beta chains below, sequenced in a study of cytomegalovirus exposure and HLA in healthy donors. Primers: 60 Vbeta forward and 13 Jbeta reverse. Sequenced by immunoSEQ multiplex PCR; TCRdb stores in-frame clones only, minus some. This table has about 92,000 clones, 80% appearing once. Source material: PBMCs. Receptors originate from a man in his late teens or twenties in good health and CMV-seronegative.

The V call is TRBV5-1, the J call TRBJ2-7, with D unresolved. The CDR3 is 15 residues long. V lost 0 bases and J lost 3, with 13 bases in between. The germline CDR1 and CDR2 sequences are SGHRS and YFSETQ. Here the CDR3 DNA reads TGCGCCAGCAGCTTGGTCTACGGGTCCCGCTACGAGCAGTACTTC. Its protein is CASSLVYGSRYEQYF.

This chain connects TRBV6-5 to TRBJ2-4; weak D call: TRBD2 (5 bases). CDR1 MNHEY and CDR2 SVGAGI come from the germline V gene. The ends were cut back, 6 bases at V and 1 base at J, with 13 bases in the middle. The CDR3 runs to 15 residues. In DNA, the CDR3 is TGTGCCAGCAGCAGTGAAACTAGGGCCAAAAACATTCAGTACTTC. Translating gives CASSSETRAKNIQYF.

This chain links TRBV30 with TRBJ1-2, with D tentatively TRBD1 (5 bases). Germline V gene sequence: CDR1 GTSNPN, CDR2 SVGIG (reference sequence). Trimming took off 0 bases at V and 1 base at J, with 9 bases between the two ends. This CDR3 comprises 14 residues. Here the CDR3 reads CAWSVPGLNYGYTF. CDR3 bases: TGTGCCTGGAGTGTACCGGGACTTAACTATGGCTACACCTTC.

Comments on this clone: The sample holds other DNA sequences that translate to the same CDR3. The V call is TRBV19, the J call TRBJ2-3, with D hard to call. CDR1 is LNHDA, CDR2 SQIVND, per germline (reference sequence). V gave up 3 bases and J gave up 1 base, with 5 bases separating them. The CDR3 sequence is 13 residues long. The chain's CDR3 is CASSIQGTDTQYF. The CDR3, as DNA: TGTGCCAGTAGTATTCAGGGCACAGATACGCAGTATTTT.

The chain couples TRBV6-1 to TRBJ1-5, with D hard to call. The germline gives CDR1 MNHNS, CDR2 SASEGT. The CDR3 has 13 residues. The germline V and J ends were trimmed by 2 bases and 4 bases, with 6 bases remaining between them. Here the CDR3 DNA reads TGTGCCAGCAGTGAAACGGGGAATCAGCCCCAGCATTTT. This encodes CASSETGNQPQHF.

The V call is TRBV6-1, the J call TRBJ1-2; maybe TRBD1 (5 bases). V dropped 11 bases and J dropped 4 bases, with 20 bases sitting between them. The CDR3 spans 14 residues. Germline CDR1 is MNHNS and CDR2 is SASEGT. This CDR3 is CAARGVLVGYGYTF. CDR3 DNA: TGTGCCGCCCGGGGGGTTTTGGTCGGCTATGGCTACACCTTC.

The V and J genes are TRBV11-3 and TRBJ1-1; 8 nucleotides match TRBD1. Trimming cost V 5 bases and J 3 bases; bases outside gene matches: 5. The length of the CDR3 is 14 residues. Germline CDR1 is SGHNT and CDR2 is YENEEA. The CDR3 spells CASSAQGEDTEAFF. CDR3 DNA: TGTGCCAGCAGCGCACAGGGGGAGGACACTGAAGCTTTCTTT. The variable domain in full, completed from reference TRBV11-3 and TRBJ1-1, reads EAGVVQSPRYKIIEKKQPVAFWCNPISGHNTLYWYLQNLGQGPELLIRYENEEAVDDSQLPKDRFSAERLKGVDSTLKIQPAELGDSAVYLCASSAQGEDTEAFFGQGTRLTVV.

This clone was found a few times. The chain is built from TRBV19 and TRBJ2-5; a possible D gene is TRBD1 (5 bases). The CDR3 extends over 16 amino acids. V dropped 1 base and J dropped 4 bases, with 16 bases sitting between them. The germline gives CDR1 LNHDA, CDR2 SQIVND (reference sequence). The CDR3 DNA follows: TGTGCCAGTAGTATAGGGGCGTCCAGGGCCCGAGAGACCCAGTACTTC. It yields the protein CASSIGASRARETQYF.

This clone was detected only a few times. The V gene is TRBV12-5, the J gene TRBJ2-7; D possibly corresponds to TRBD1 (5 bases). Trimming shortened V by 1 base and J by 5 bases, and 9 bases separated the two germline ends. The germline V gene encodes CDR1 LGHNT and CDR2 FRNRAP. The CDR3 runs 13 residues. The CDR3: CASGLATRDEQYF. DNA of the CDR3: TGTGCTAGTGGTTTGGCGACCAGGGACGAGCAGTACTTC. Filled out from reference TRBV12-5 and TRBJ2-7, the complete variable domain reads DARVTQTPRHKVTEMGQEVTMRCQPILGHNTVFWYRQTMMQGLELLAYFRNRAPLDDSGMPKDRFSAEMPDATLATLKIQPSEPRDSAVYFCASGLATRDEQYFGPGTRLTVT.

There are a few counts of this clone. The chain's CDR3 is CASSLGWGGGNTEAFF. DNA of the CDR3: TGCGCCAGCAGCCTAGGATGGGGGGGTGGGAACACTGAAGCTTTCTTT. The V and J genes are TRBV4-1 and TRBJ1-1; the D gene is possibly TRBD1 (5 bases). Germline lookup yields CDR1 MGHRA and CDR2 YSYEKL. This CDR3 comprises 16 residues. V was clipped by 4 bases and J by 1 base, with 16 bases between them.

Of note for this clone: The junction does not match germline at one end; this may be a read error. The CDR3 loop reads CSSSPGTGGNNLFF. In nucleotides, the CDR3 is TGTTCCAGCAGCCCCGGGACAGGGGGAAATAACCTGTTTTTT. V and J are TRBV7-9 and TRBJ1-4; 11 positions agree with TRBD1. CDR1 and CDR2 from the germline V gene are SEHNR and FQNEAQ (reference sequence). The CDR3 has 14 residues. Filled out from reference TRBV7-9 and TRBJ1-4, the complete variable domain reads DTGVSQNPRHKITKRGQNVTFRCDPISEHNRLYWYRQTLGQGPEFLTYFQNEAQLEKSRLLSDRFSAERPKGSFSTLEIQRTEQGDSAMYLCSSSPGTGGNNLFFGSGTQLSVL.

This clone was counted once. The CDR3 protein is CASSSRPGGTMNTEAFF. Here the CDR3 DNA reads TGTGCCAGCAGCTCCCGCCCGGGAGGAACGATGAACACTGAAGCTTTCTTT. The chain links TRBV7-9 to TRBJ1-1; unclear D gene. Deletions cut 4 bases from V and 0 bases from J, with 18 bases between. The CDR3 spans 17 residues. Germline CDR1 and CDR2: SEHNR and FQNEAQ (reference sequence).

This clone was seen once. The chain combines TRBV7-9 with TRBJ2-1, with D possibly matching TRBD2 (5 bases). Trimming took 3 bases from V and 5 from J, leaving 23 bases between them. Germline loops: CDR1 SEHNR, CDR2 FQNEAQ (reference sequence). The CDR3 runs to 18 residues. CDR3 residues: CASSFKYPTGLKNNEQFF. As DNA, the CDR3 is TGTGCCAGCAGCTTTAAATATCCTACGGGGTTAAAAAACAATGAGCAGTTCTTC.

J is TRBJ2-1 and V is TRBV4-2, with TRBD2 identical over 12 bases. The V gene's germline CDR1 is LGHNA and CDR2 YNFKEQ. The CDR3 length is 16 residues. With 0 bases clipped from V and 8 bases from J, the junction kept 5 bases outside the gene matches. CDR3: CASSQEASGGADEQFF. CDR3 bases: TGTGCCAGCAGCCAAGAGGCTAGCGGGGGGGCAGATGAGCAGTTCTTC.

The genes are TRBV19 and TRBJ1-1; TRBD1 is a possible D gene (6 bases). This CDR3 comprises 16 residues. Germline CDR1 reads LNHDA; CDR2 reads SQIVND (reference sequence). V was cut by 1 base and J by 3 bases, with 15 bases left in between. The CDR3 loop reads CASSIGVRGVDTEAFF. DNA of the CDR3: TGTGCCAGTAGTATAGGGGTCAGGGGCGTCGACACTGAAGCTTTCTTT.

This chain joins TRBV6-1 and TRBJ1-1; D uncertain. Germline CDR1 reads MNHNS; CDR2 reads SASEGT. The CDR3 consists of 14 residues. Trimming left V 7 bases short and J 3 bases short, with 15 bases between. For the CDR3, the DNA is TGTGCCAGCATCGATTCCGGGAGCTACACTGAAGCTTTCTTT. Its translation is CASIDSGSYTEAFF.

The rearrangement uses TRBV28 and TRBJ1-1, with a weak D call TRBD1 (5 bases). Per the germline V gene, CDR1 is MDHEN and CDR2 is SYDVKM. This CDR3 region has 14 residues. Between the trimmed V and J ends, which lost 3 bases and 5 bases, there was a span of 13 bases. CDR3 loop: CASSFGSGRTEAFF. CDR3 sequence (DNA): TGTGCCAGCAGTTTCGGATCAGGGAGGACTGAAGCTTTCTTT. The whole variable domain, remainder taken from reference TRBV28 and TRBJ1-1, is DVKVTQSSRYLVKRTGEKVFLECVQDMDHENMFWYRQDPGLGLRLIYFSYDVKMKEKGDIPEGYSVSREKKERFSLILESASTNQTSMYLCASSFGSGRTEAFFGQGTRLTVV.

V is TRBV7-9 and J is TRBJ2-1, with D perhaps matching TRBD1 (5 bases). The CDR3 consists of 13 residues. CDR1 and CDR2 (germline): SEHNR, FQNEAQ (reference sequence). V lost 5 bases and J lost 6, with 11 bases in between. The CDR3 sequence is CASSLGQPNEQFF. CDR3 nucleotides: TGTGCCAGCAGCCTGGGGCAGCCCAATGAGCAGTTCTTC.

V and J are TRBV18 and TRBJ1-1; 7 nucleotides align to TRBD1. V shed 2 bases, J shed 5 bases, and the junction held 8 bases outside the gene matches. Germline lookup yields CDR1 KGHSH and CDR2 LQKENI. This CDR3 has 15 amino acids. The CDR3 here is CASSPARTGQTEAFF. The CDR3 bases are TGTGCCAGCTCACCAGCACGGACAGGTCAGACTGAAGCTTTCTTT.

The V gene is TRBV5-1, the J gene TRBJ2-1, with 9 bases identical to TRBD2. In germline, CDR1 is SGHRS, CDR2 YFSETQ. The J segment lost 4 bases and the V segment lost 0 bases, leaving 5 bases of the junction unmatched. This CDR3 contains 16 residues. CDR3 nucleotide sequence: TGCGCCAGCAGCTTGGATAGCGGGGGACCTTACAATGAGCAGTTCTTC. Translated, it gives CASSLDSGGPYNEQFF.

This sequence joins TRBV15 and TRBJ1-3, with a possible D match to TRBD1 (5 bases). Germline V gives CDR1 LNHNV, CDR2 YYDKDF (reference sequence). Trimming took 6 bases from V and 4 from J, leaving 10 bases between them. The CDR3 runs to 13 residues. CDR3 in DNA: TGTGCCACCAGTACAAGACAGGGAAACACCATATATTTT. Protein sequence: CATSTRQGNTIYF.

This clone occurred a few times. This sequence joins TRBV6-1 and TRBJ1-1; TRBD1 agrees at 8 bases. The germline V gene encodes CDR1 MNHNS and CDR2 SASEGT. The length of the CDR3 is 13 residues. Trimming at V came to 2 bases and at J to 10 bases, leaving 6 bases not matched to a gene. The CDR3 loop is CASSERGQGLAFF. The CDR3 DNA is TGTGCCAGCAGTGAACGCGGACAGGGACTAGCTTTCTTT.

This chain links TRBV6-5 with TRBJ1-1, with TRBD1 matching over 9 bases. The trim removed 6 bases at V and 7 bases at J, leaving 9 bases unmatched. This CDR3 spans 14 amino acids. The V gene's germline CDR1 is MNHEY and CDR2 SVGAGI. This CDR3 reads CASRSRDRASEAFF. The CDR3 DNA sequence: TGTGCCAGCAGGTCCCGGGACAGGGCTAGTGAAGCTTTCTTT.

This chain uses TRBV13 with TRBJ2-3, with 7 bases aligning to TRBD2. The CDR3 is 15 residues long. Germline V lookup: CDR1 PRHDT, CDR2 FYEKMQ (reference sequence). V trimming: 5 bases; J trimming: 2 bases; junction bases outside the gene matches: 7. The CDR3 DNA follows: TGTGCCAGCAGCGGGGGGGTTATTGACACAGATACGCAGTATTTT. It yields the protein CASSGGVIDTDTQYF.

V usage is TRBV27 and J usage is TRBJ1-5; 7 nucleotides align to TRBD1. This CDR3 comprises 15 residues. V lost 4 bases, J lost 5 bases, and 8 bases stayed unmatched. CDR1 and CDR2 (germline): MNHEY, SMNVEV (reference sequence). The CDR3, as DNA: TGTGCCAGCAGTTCGCGGCAGGGGGGCGATCAGCCCCAGCATTTT. Protein product: CASSSRQGGDQPQHF.

This chain connects TRBV6-1 to TRBJ2-7; the D is unclear. This CDR3 has 14 residues. Per germline, CDR1 MNHNS and CDR2 SASEGT. Trimming removed 6 bases at V and 0 bases at J, with 12 bases between. The chain's CDR3 is CASRRDSSSYEQYF. The CDR3 coding sequence is TGTGCCAGCAGAAGAGACTCGAGCTCCTACGAGCAGTACTTC.